The clone carrying this T cell receptor beta chain was counted a few times. Authors' analysis steps: Reference gene primer amplification in the assay estimated nucleated cell counts. Measured with immunoSEQ multiplex PCR; TCRdb has only the in-frame clones, and not every one. The V and J calls and the clone size are those of that table, but D and trimming were determined from the DNA. This repertoire shows 150,000 to 200,000 clones, about 83% found once; its top ten account for 3.7%. This specimen belongs to a study of blood T cell repertoires in COVID-19. Study overall: COVID-19 samples collected from the United States, Italy and Spain covered acute and convalescent phases.

The TCR originated in a man in his late teens or twenties with active or convalescent COVID-19. The sample consisted of peripheral blood.

The CDR3: CAVRRDPLNTEAFF. As DNA, the CDR3 is TGTGCCGTACGGAGGGATCCCTTGAACACTGAAGCTTTCTTT. This chain uses TRBV6-5 with TRBJ1-1, with unresolved D. The V end lost 11 bases, the J end lost 0 bases, and 16 bases lay between the germline ends. The CDR3 consists of 14 residues. From germline, CDR1 is MNHEY and CDR2 SVGAGI.